The sequence of this TCR beta chain was determined in a study of T cells in Graves' hyperthyroidism and ophthalmopathy. Study-wide findings and caveats: Ophthalmopathy and stable hyperthyroidism were separated by a 13 V-J model. Model output signaled ophthalmopathy a median around 5.9 months ahead of onset.

This CDR3 region has 16 residues. Germline V gene lookup returns CDR1 SGHNT and CDR2 YYREEE (reference sequence). Trimming at V came to 1 base and at J to 6 bases, leaving 12 bases not matched to a gene. Details on this clonotype: What it binds is not known.

Amplified TCR beta CDR3 regions derived from RNA transcripts. The HTBI primer set was used in a first-round RT-PCR of the TCR CDR3. TCRdb fed the multiplex PCR reads into MiXCR, producing one record per CDR3 protein. The table shows nearly 600,000 distinct CDR3 sequences, with around 13% occurring only once. Patients between 18 and 65 years old had hyperthyroidism, newly diagnosed and lasting under 2 months. Specimen: blood. The chain carries TRBV5-4 and TRBJ2-7; 8 bases are a match to TRBD2. This TCR was sampled from a woman aged 25 to 39 with Graves' hyperthyroidism that later progressed to Graves' ophthalmopathy. The CDR3 DNA follows: TGTGCCAGCAGCTTGAACAGCGGGAGTGTGGGGGGCGAGCAGTACTTC. Its translation is CASSLNSGSVGGEQYF.